This T cell receptor beta chain was identified in a study of human T cells and chemical hapten exposure. Whole-study context: Small differences in pooled library volume mainly drove the variation in TCR yields per sample.

Described time point: pre-sensitization, week 0. The treatment denotes: therapeutic diphenylcyclopropenone sensitization with weekly scalp DPC. There are 13 residues in the CDR3. Germline lookup yields CDR1 SGHRS and CDR2 YFSETQ. V was shortened by 4 bases and J by 3 bases, with 11 bases between the two germline ends. Only a few counts were recorded for this clonotype. The antigen is undetermined. The study's findings and limits: Patch test score was positively correlated with the counts of TCRs that had expanded at PT1. Expanded TCRs created a significantly greater count of big CDR3 similarity clusters than controls did.

Original processing notes: Per-sample TCR counts ranged from about 20,000 to 700,000, median 95,638. One entry per CDR3 protein, called by TCRdb with MiXCR from the RACE reads. The V and J calls here are based on TCRdb, not the publication. The sample records about 380,000 distinct CDR3 sequences, more than 4.5% being singletons. Here the sequenced sample was whole blood, taken in connection with sensitization to the hapten diphenylcyclopropenone (DPC). This sequence was found in a woman between 50 and 59 years old with alopecia areata. Some clones in this sample may be carry-over from other donors' samples. This rearrangement joins TRBV5-1 to TRBJ2-7; tentatively, D is TRBD1 (5 bases). CDR3 nucleotide sequence: TGCGCCAGCAGCCTCCATCAGGGCTACGAGCAGTACTTC. It codes for CASSLHQGYEQYF.